This TCR beta chain is from a study of vaccination effects on CD4 cells after COVID-19. Study-level information: Sequencing was preceded by expansion of antigen-specific CD4+ T cells with viral peptide pools in the ViraFEST assay. The culture medium for about 2 million PBMC per well included about 9.2 IU/ml IL-2 and about 10 ug/ml peptides.

Sequenced by immunoSEQ multiplex PCR; TCRdb stores in-frame clones only, minus some. The sample consists of some 23,000 clones, nearly 75% of them appearing once. About this clone: Its target is not known.

CDR1 MGHRA and CDR2 YSYEKL come from the germline V gene. Trimming removed 0 bases from V and 3 bases from J, with 14 bases in between. The CDR3 has 17 residues. Findings of the study overall: Late after vaccination, infection- and vaccine-induced clones showed marked clonal contraction.

Isolating CD4+ T cells followed about 10 days of culture. Prior SARS-CoV-2 infection was absent in the vaccine recipients, as shown by negative nucleocapsid antibodies. The specimen was CD4+ T cells from PBMCs cultured without peptide, collected before COVID-19 vaccination. V gene TRBV4-1 combines with J gene TRBJ1-4, with D hard to call. The receptor comes from a human donor who received a COVID-19 vaccine. The CDR3 region is CASSQDPPGTANEKLFF. The CDR3 DNA follows: TGCGCCAGCAGCCAAGATCCCCCGGGTACGGCTAATGAAAAACTGTTTTTT.